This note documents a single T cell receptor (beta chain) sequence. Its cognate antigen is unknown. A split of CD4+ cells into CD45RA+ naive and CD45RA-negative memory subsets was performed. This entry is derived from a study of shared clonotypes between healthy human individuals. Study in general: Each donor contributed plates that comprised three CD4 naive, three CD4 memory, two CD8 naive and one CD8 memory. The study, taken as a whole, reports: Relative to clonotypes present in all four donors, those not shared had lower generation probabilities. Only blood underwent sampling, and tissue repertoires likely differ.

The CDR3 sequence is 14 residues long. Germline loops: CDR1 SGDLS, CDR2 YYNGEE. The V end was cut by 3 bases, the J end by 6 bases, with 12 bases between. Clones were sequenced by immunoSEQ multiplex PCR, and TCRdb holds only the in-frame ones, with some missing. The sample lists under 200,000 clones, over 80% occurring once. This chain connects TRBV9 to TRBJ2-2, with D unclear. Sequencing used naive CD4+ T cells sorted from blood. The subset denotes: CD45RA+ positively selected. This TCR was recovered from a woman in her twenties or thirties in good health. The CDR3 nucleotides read TGTGCCAGCAGCGCCAGGACCTTCTCCGGGGAGCTGTTTTTT. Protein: CASSARTFSGELFF. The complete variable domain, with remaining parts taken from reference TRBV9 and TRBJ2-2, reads DSGVTQTPKHLITATGQRVTLRCSPRSGDLSVYWYQQSLDQGLQFLIQYYNGEERAKGNILERFSAQQFPDLHSELNLSSLELGDSALYFCASSARTFSGELFFGEGSRLTVL.